This is a list of T cell receptor beta chains from one sample in a study of blood T cell repertoires in COVID-19. Clones were sequenced by immunoSEQ multiplex PCR, and TCRdb holds only the in-frame ones, with some missing. The table includes some 300,000 clones, around 92% detected once. The sequencing sample was made of peripheral blood. The receptors come from a woman aged 25-40 years with COVID-19, enrolled during active disease. The CDR3 runs from the conserved cysteine through the conserved F or W. D genes are given only for firm matches. Some rows mark clone size as missing; the rest say once, few, many or name a class of expanded clone.

size,J,V,D,DNA,CDR3
.,TRBJ1-2,TRBV28,TRBD1,TGTGCCAGCAATCGAATCGGGACAGGGGGAGGTGGCTACACCTTC,CASNRIGTGGGGYTF
.,TRBJ1-1,TRBV19,TRBD1,TGTGCCAGTAGTAGAGGGACAGGGAACACTGAAGCTTTCTTT,CASSRGTGNTEAFF
.,TRBJ2-1,TRBV4-3,.,TGCGCCAGCAGCCAAGGCTGGGACTGGGGCGATGAGCAGTTCTTC,CASSQGWDWGDEQFF
once,TRBJ1-2,TRBV27,.,TGTGCCAGCAGTTCCGCGGACAACTTCTATGGCTACACCTTC,CASSSADNFYGYTF
.,TRBJ2-7,TRBV7-6,TRBD2,TGTGCCAGCAGCTTGGGACTAGCGGGGGAGACCTACGAGCAGTACTTC,CASSLGLAGETYEQYF
once,TRBJ1-1,TRBV19,TRBD1,TGTGCCAGTAGTAACCGGGACAGGGGGTATAGTGCTGAAGCTTTCTTT,CASSNRDRGYSAEAFF
.,TRBJ1-2,TRBV5-1,.,TGCGCCAGCAGCACGGGTAACTATGGCTACACCTTC,CASSTGNYGYTF
.,TRBJ1-1,TRBV28,.,TGTGCCAGCAGGCACGACATGATGAACACTGAAGCTTTCTTT,CASRHDMMNTEAFF
.,TRBJ1-2,TRBV19,.,TGTGCCAGTAGGACGGACAGCTCCGCGCGATATGGCTACACCTTC,CASRTDSSARYGYTF
.,TRBJ2-1,TRBV5-1,TRBD2,TGCGCCAGCAGCCTGGGCGGGGGTAATTACAATGAGCAGTTCTTC,CASSLGGGNYNEQFF
.,TRBJ1-6,TRBV4-1,.,TGCGCCAGCAGCCAAGATAACAGGGTAGTCACCCTCCACTTT,CASSQDNRVVTLHF
.,TRBJ2-2,TRBV6-5,TRBD2,TGTGCCAGCAGCTCCGGGACTAGCGCTATCGGGGAGCTGTTTTTT,CASSSGTSAIGELFF